This is a list of T cell receptor beta chains from one sample in a study of blood T cell repertoires in COVID-19. Sequenced by immunoSEQ multiplex PCR; TCRdb stores in-frame clones only, minus some. The repertoire includes about 220,000 clones, roughly 82% of them detected once, and 9.5% to 10% sits in the top ten. The sequenced sample was peripheral blood. The receptor source for this set is a man in his forties or fifties with active or convalescent COVID-19. Each CDR3 is given with its conserved first and last residue. Fields, in order: CDR3 protein, CDR3 DNA, D gene, clone size, V gene, J gene. The D gene is left open where the match is weak. Clone sizes are given selectively: once, few, many, or a class where the clone is expanded.

CDR3: CASSPTSGGNQETQYF; DNA: TGCGCCAGCAGCCCGACTAGCGGAGGGAATCAAGAGACCCAGTACTTC; D: TRBD2; size: .; V: TRBV5-1; J: TRBJ2-5
CDR3: CASSLWTGRDTEAFF; DNA: TGTGCCAGCAGCCTTTGGACAGGGCGGGACACTGAAGCTTTCTTT; D: TRBD1; size: .; V: TRBV5-5; J: TRBJ1-1
CDR3: CASSLEGDRPISYNEQFF; DNA: TGTGCCAGCAGCTTAGAAGGTGACAGGCCTATTTCCTACAATGAGCAGTTCTTC; D: .; size: .; V: TRBV7-2; J: TRBJ2-1
CDR3: CATSDFPTGDYGYTF; DNA: TGTGCCACCAGTGATTTCCCGACAGGGGACTATGGCTACACCTTC; D: TRBD1; size: few; V: TRBV24-1; J: TRBJ1-2
CDR3: CASSLPLGQGDYGYTF; DNA: TGTGCCAGCAGCCTCCCGCTGGGACAGGGCGACTATGGCTACACCTTC; D: TRBD1; size: .; V: TRBV28; J: TRBJ1-2
CDR3: CASSYGLAGGDEQYF; DNA: TGCGCCAGCAGCTACGGACTAGCGGGAGGAGACGAGCAGTACTTC; D: TRBD2; size: .; V: TRBV5-1; J: TRBJ2-7
CDR3: CASSPSPGQRRKSPLHF; DNA: TGTGCCAGCAGTCCATCACCTGGACAGCGAAGGAAATCACCCCTCCACTTT; D: .; size: .; V: TRBV28; J: TRBJ1-6
CDR3: CASTEGGGLNTEAFF; DNA: TGTGCCAGCACCGAGGGGGGGGGACTTAACACTGAAGCTTTCTTT; D: .; size: .; V: TRBV28; J: TRBJ1-1
CDR3: CASSPLGGTGELFF; DNA: TGTGCCAGCAGTCCTCTAGGCGGGACCGGGGAGCTGTTTTTT; D: .; size: .; V: TRBV6-5; J: TRBJ2-2
CDR3: CASSQTRQGDTYEQYF; DNA: TGCGCCAGCAGCCAGACTCGACAGGGCGATACCTACGAGCAGTACTTC; D: TRBD1; size: .; V: TRBV4-3; J: TRBJ2-7
CDR3: CASSLRIGGTGWTGNTIYF; DNA: TGTGCCAGCAGCTTACGAATCGGGGGGACAGGGTGGACTGGAAACACCATATATTTT; D: TRBD1; size: .; V: TRBV7-2; J: TRBJ1-3
CDR3: CASRDGGTYEQYF; DNA: TGTGCCAGCAGGGACGGGGGGACCTACGAGCAGTACTTC; D: TRBD2; size: .; V: TRBV14; J: TRBJ2-7
CDR3: CASSQLTGTQFF; DNA: TGCGCCAGCAGCCAATTGACAGGGACCCAGTTCTTC; D: TRBD1; size: .; V: TRBV4-1; J: TRBJ2-1
CDR3: CASSTGTPGDEQYF; DNA: TGTGCCAGCAGCACCGGGACTCCGGGCGACGAGCAGTACTTC; D: .; size: .; V: TRBV6-5; J: TRBJ2-7
CDR3: CATSDHTGGWQETQYF; DNA: TGTGCCACCAGTGATCACACAGGGGGCTGGCAAGAGACCCAGTACTTC; D: TRBD1; size: .; V: TRBV24-1; J: TRBJ2-5
CDR3: CASSLAGAQGGGQPQHF; DNA: TGTGCCAGCAGTTTGGCTGGGGCCCAGGGGGGCGGTCAGCCCCAGCATTTT; D: TRBD1; size: .; V: TRBV28; J: TRBJ1-5
CDR3: CASSDPGTSMETQYF; DNA: TGTGCCAGCAGTGACCCCGGGACTAGCATGGAGACCCAGTACTTC; D: TRBD2; size: .; V: TRBV2; J: TRBJ2-5
CDR3: CASRGTGGNQPQHF; DNA: TGTGCCAGCAGGGGGACAGGGGGCAATCAGCCCCAGCATTTT; D: TRBD1; size: .; V: TRBV4-2; J: TRBJ1-5
CDR3: CASRRIASPEHEQYF; DNA: TGTGCCAGCAGGCGTATAGCGAGTCCTGAGCACGAGCAGTACTTC; D: .; size: .; V: TRBV6-5; J: TRBJ2-7
CDR3: CASSTVSSSGNTIYF; DNA: TGTGCCAGCAGCACCGTTTCCAGCTCTGGAAACACCATATATTTT; D: .; size: few; V: TRBV6-5; J: TRBJ1-3
CDR3: CASSYGRGPSGEQYF; DNA: TGTGCCAGCAGTTACGGGCGGGGTCCCTCAGGCGAGCAGTACTTC; D: .; size: once; V: TRBV6-5; J: TRBJ2-7
CDR3: CASSLFRGQETQYF; DNA: TGCGCCAGCAGCTTGTTTAGGGGGCAAGAGACCCAGTACTTC; D: .; size: .; V: TRBV5-1; J: TRBJ2-5
CDR3: CASSQWTPYIGNSPLHF; DNA: TGCGCCAGCAGCCAATGGACACCCTACATTGGAAATTCACCCCTCCACTTT; D: .; size: .; V: TRBV4-1; J: TRBJ1-6
CDR3: CASSLSGLAGQETQYF; DNA: TGTGCCAGCAGCTTATCGGGACTAGCGGGGCAAGAGACCCAGTACTTC; D: TRBD2; size: .; V: TRBV7-2; J: TRBJ2-5
CDR3: CASSLVSPSTNEKLFF; DNA: TGCGCCAGCAGCTTGGTCTCCCCGTCAACTAATGAAAAACTGTTTTTT; D: .; size: .; V: TRBV5-1; J: TRBJ1-4
CDR3: CASSQDGRGRGDNEQFF; DNA: TGCGCCAGCAGCCAAGATGGCAGGGGGCGAGGGGACAATGAGCAGTTCTTC; D: TRBD1; size: .; V: TRBV4-1; J: TRBJ2-1
CDR3: CASSEARADLTDTQYF; DNA: TGTGCCAGCAGTGAAGCGCGGGCGGATCTCACAGATACGCAGTATTTT; D: .; size: few; V: TRBV2; J: TRBJ2-3
CDR3: CASSPPVGPLHF; DNA: TGTGCCAGCAGCCCCCCAGTGGGCCCCCTCCACTTT; D: .; size: .; V: TRBV7-9; J: TRBJ1-6
CDR3: CASSPYASTGELFF; DNA: TGTGCCAGCTCACCATACGCCAGCACCGGGGAGCTGTTTTTT; D: .; size: .; V: TRBV18; J: TRBJ2-2
CDR3: CASSSWGEETQYF; DNA: TGTGCCAGCAGCTCCTGGGGGGAAGAGACCCAGTACTTC; D: .; size: .; V: TRBV7-9; J: TRBJ2-5
CDR3: CASSPDRTPQRIYGYTF; DNA: TGTGCCAGCAGCCCTGACAGGACTCCTCAAAGAATCTATGGCTACACCTTC; D: .; size: .; V: TRBV7-8; J: TRBJ1-2
CDR3: CASIADSAGQYF; DNA: TGTGCCAGCATAGCCGACTCCGCGGGGCAGTATTTT; D: .; size: .; V: TRBV2; J: TRBJ2-3
CDR3: CASSLADTGWDEQYF; DNA: TGCGCCAGCAGCCTAGCGGATACAGGGTGGGACGAGCAGTACTTC; D: .; size: .; V: TRBV5-1; J: TRBJ2-7
CDR3: CASSVVELAGQQPYNEQFF; DNA: TGTGCCAGCAGCGTAGTCGAACTAGCGGGTCAGCAGCCCTACAATGAGCAGTTCTTC; D: TRBD2; size: .; V: TRBV9; J: TRBJ2-1
CDR3: CASSQHLAPSGNTIYF; DNA: TGTGCCAGCAGCCAGCACCTAGCTCCCTCTGGAAACACCATATATTTT; D: .; size: few; V: TRBV3-1/TRBV3-2; J: TRBJ1-3
CDR3: CASSLGMAGTLGEKLFF; DNA: TGCGCCAGCAGCTTGGGTATGGCGGGAACCTTGGGGGAAAAACTGTTTTTT; D: .; size: .; V: TRBV5-1; J: TRBJ1-4
CDR3: CATSSEQGWDSPLHF; DNA: TGTGCCACCAGCAGCGAACAGGGATGGGATTCACCCCTCCACTTT; D: .; size: .; V: TRBV15; J: TRBJ1-6
CDR3: CASSSLAGVGNEQFF; DNA: TGCGCCAGCAGCTCACTAGCGGGAGTGGGCAATGAGCAGTTCTTC; D: TRBD2; size: .; V: TRBV5-1; J: TRBJ2-1
CDR3: CATSRNPGQGSLRLFF; DNA: TGTGCCACCAGCAGAAACCCGGGACAGGGATCCCTGAGGCTGTTTTTT; D: TRBD1; size: .; V: TRBV15; J: TRBJ2-2
CDR3: CASSSHGQGNLGYTF; DNA: TGTGCCAGCAGTAGCCATGGACAGGGAAACTTAGGCTACACCTTC; D: TRBD1; size: .; V: TRBV28; J: TRBJ1-2
CDR3: CASSRGEESPLHF; DNA: TGTGCCAGCAGCCGCGGGGAGGAATCACCCCTCCACTTT; D: .; size: few; V: TRBV11-3; J: TRBJ1-6
CDR3: CASSYRGSNSPLHF; DNA: TGTGCCAGCAGTTACAGGGGTAGTAATTCACCCCTCCACTTT; D: TRBD1; size: .; V: TRBV27; J: TRBJ1-6
CDR3: CASSFSGTGGYEQYF; DNA: TGTGCCAGCAGCTTTTCCGGGACAGGGGGCTACGAGCAGTACTTC; D: TRBD1; size: .; V: TRBV11-2; J: TRBJ2-7
CDR3: CASSYSLYTDTQYF; DNA: TGTGCCAGCAGTTACTCCCTATACACAGATACGCAGTATTTT; D: .; size: .; V: TRBV6-5; J: TRBJ2-3
CDR3: CASSLGLAGGKQYF; DNA: TGTGCCAGCAGTTTAGGACTAGCGGGGGGGAAGCAGTATTTT; D: TRBD2; size: .; V: TRBV27; J: TRBJ2-3